The 21 T cell receptor beta chains in this list originate from one sample, sequenced in a study of cytomegalovirus exposure and HLA in healthy donors (dated 2017 in TCRdb). Library preparation was by the immunoSEQ multiplex PCR assay. TCRdb obtained this table from immuneACCESS and retained in-frame rearrangements with V and J assigned. These tables miss some clones; where compared with another copy, unresolved V genes account for less than half of the shortfall, and the remainder is unexplained. The sample table holds approximately 98,000 clones, of which over 75% were seen once. The ten biggest clones cover 3% to 3.5% of the sample. The sample taken for sequencing was PBMCs. These receptors were obtained from a woman between 18 and 29 years old in good health and CMV-seronegative.

This clone was seen just once. The rearrangement uses TRBV5-6 and TRBJ1-1; TRBD1 agrees at 7 bases. J lost 1 base, V lost 0 bases, and 3 bases had no gene match. The CDR3 has 15 amino acids. The germline V gene encodes CDR1 SGHDT and CDR2 YYEEEE. The CDR3 DNA is TGTGCCAGCAGCTTGGAGGACAGGCAGAACACTGAAGCTTTCTTT. This codes for CASSLEDRQNTEAFF.

The J gene is TRBJ1-2, the V gene TRBV28, with 9 bases that match TRBD1. Per the germline V gene, CDR1 is MDHEN and CDR2 is SYDVKM. Trimming at V came to 6 bases and at J to 8 bases, leaving 13 bases not matched to a gene. The CDR3 spans 15 residues. The CDR3, as DNA: TGTGCCAGCAGCTCCGGGACAGGGCGAGTTTTCGGCTACACCTTC. This sequence encodes CASSSGTGRVFGYTF.

The chain uses TRBV7-9 and TRBJ2-3; 13 bases match TRBD2. Germline-derived CDR1 and CDR2 are SEHNR and FQNEAQ (reference sequence). The CDR3 extends over 17 amino acids. Trimming cost V 5 bases and J 6 bases; bases outside gene matches: 11. For the CDR3, the DNA is TGTGCCAGCAGCAGTAGACTAGCGGGGGGCCCCGTCGATACGCAGTATTTT. Translating gives CASSSRLAGGPVDTQYF. Combining the CDR3 with reference TRBV7-9 and TRBJ2-3 gives the whole variable domain DTGVSQNPRHKITKRGQNVTFRCDPISEHNRLYWYRQTLGQGPEFLTYFQNEAQLEKSRLLSDRFSAERPKGSFSTLEIQRTEQGDSAMYLCASSSRLAGGPVDTQYFGPGTRLTVL.

The chain is built from TRBV11-1 and TRBJ2-7, with TRBD1 matching 9 bases. CDR3 length: 15 amino acids. V shed 5 bases, J shed 0 bases, and the junction held 5 bases outside the gene matches. Germline lookup yields CDR1 SGHAT and CDR2 FQDESV (reference sequence). CDR3 protein: CASSLGQGGSYEQYF. The CDR3 nucleotides read TGTGCCAGCAGCCTGGGACAGGGAGGCTCCTACGAGCAGTACTTC.

This rearrangement joins TRBV6-4 to TRBJ1-4, with unresolved D. Germline CDR1 reads MRHNA; CDR2 reads SNTAGT. The CDR3 is made up of 15 amino acids. The ends were cut back, 2 bases at V and 5 bases at J, with 12 bases in the middle. The CDR3 spells CASSDRRLENEKLFF. The DNA for the CDR3 is TGTGCCAGCAGTGACCGCCGACTCGAGAATGAAAAACTGTTTTTT.

The chain links TRBV11-2 to TRBJ1-2; possible D gene TRBD1, 5 bases. Germline values: CDR1 SGHAT, CDR2 FQNNGV. Trimming removed 1 base at V and 13 bases at J, with 13 bases between. The CDR3 spans 12 residues. DNA for the CDR3: TGTGCCAGCAGCTTAGGTTCGGGGACTGGCACCTTC. Translated: CASSLGSGTGTF.

The gene calls are TRBV6-5 and TRBJ2-5; a possible D gene is TRBD1 (6 bases). V lost 4 bases to trimming and J lost 5 bases, with 17 bases between them. Germline CDR1 is MNHEY and CDR2 is SVGAGI. The CDR3 contains 15 residues. Written as DNA, the CDR3 is TGTGCCAGCAGTTTTCGGACAGAAAGTAGGGAGACCCAGTACTTC. This sequence encodes CASSFRTESRETQYF.

This rearrangement joins TRBV6-6 to TRBJ1-5; D gene unclear. This CDR3 region has 13 residues. Trimming removed 8 bases from V and 2 bases from J, with 10 bases in between. Germline V gene lookup returns CDR1 MNHNY and CDR2 SVGAGI (reference sequence). The CDR3 DNA reads as TGTGCCAGCGGCCCGCTTGGCAATCAGCCCCAGCATTTT. It codes for CASGPLGNQPQHF.

This clone was recorded only once. The chain couples TRBV7-6 to TRBJ2-7, with 8 positions matching TRBD1. Per the germline V gene, CDR1 is SGHVS and CDR2 is FNYEAQ. The J segment lost 3 bases and the V segment lost 5 bases, leaving 6 bases of the junction unmatched. This CDR3 is built from 14 residues. The CDR3 here is CASSLDRANYEQYF. In DNA form, the CDR3 reads TGTGCCAGCAGCCTGGACAGGGCAAACTACGAGCAGTACTTC. Full variable domain (missing parts from reference TRBV7-6 and TRBJ2-7): GAGVSQSPRYKVTKRGQDVALRCDPISGHVSLYWYRQALGQGPEFLTYFNYEAQQDKSGLPNDRFSAERPEGSISTLTIQRTEQRDSAMYRCASSLDRANYEQYFGPGTRLTVT.

V gene TRBV9 combines with J gene TRBJ1-5; TRBD1 agrees at 7 bases. Germline V gene sequence: CDR1 SGDLS, CDR2 YYNGEE. Trimming cost V 3 bases and J 3 bases; bases outside gene matches: 3. This CDR3 is built from 14 residues. The CDR3 sequence: CASSGGGNNQPQHF. The CDR3 bases are TGTGCCAGCAGCGGAGGGGGCAACAATCAGCCCCAGCATTTT.

This chain joins TRBV19 and TRBJ1-4, with a possible D match to TRBD1 (5 bases). The CDR3 is 16 residues long. CDR1 is LNHDA and CDR2 is SQIVND in the germline V gene (reference sequence). Deletions cut 6 bases from V and 2 bases from J, with 16 bases between. The CDR3 sequence is CASRDGAARTNEKLFF. The DNA for the CDR3 is TGTGCCAGTAGGGATGGGGCAGCGAGGACTAATGAAAAACTGTTTTTT.

The chain couples TRBV6-5 to TRBJ1-2, with D maybe TRBD1 (5 bases). The CDR3 spans 15 residues. Deletions cut 2 bases from V and 4 bases from J, with 14 bases between. Germline CDR1 reads MNHEY; CDR2 reads SVGAGI. The CDR3 nucleotides are TGTGCCAGCAGTTACCTACAGGAGGGTGTCTATGGCTACACCTTC. This gives the protein CASSYLQEGVYGYTF.

The chain has TRBV27 and TRBJ2-1; the D is unclear. Germline V gives CDR1 MNHEY, CDR2 SMNVEV (reference sequence). This CDR3 is built from 13 residues. The V gene lost 6 bases and the J gene lost 5 bases, with 11 bases spanning the gap. For the CDR3, the DNA is TGTGCCAGCAGGTCCGGGTCGAACAATGAGCAGTTCTTC. Its protein product is CASRSGSNNEQFF.

The rearrangement joins TRBV4-1 to TRBJ2-7, with D hard to call. Germline values: CDR1 MGHRA, CDR2 YSYEKL. The CDR3 is 13 amino acids. V was shortened by 1 base and J by 5 bases, with 9 bases between the two germline ends. The CDR3 spells CASSQAPADEQYF. DNA for the CDR3: TGCGCCAGCAGCCAAGCGCCTGCGGACGAGCAGTACTTC.

The chain links TRBV4-1 to TRBJ1-1; D is uncertain. Trimming pared 4 bases from V and 4 bases from J, leaving 13 bases between. The CDR3 loop spans 14 amino acids. Germline V gene lookup returns CDR1 MGHRA and CDR2 YSYEKL. CDR3 nucleotide sequence: TGCGCCAGCAGCCCCCCTTCGCGGGCCACTGAAGCTTTCTTT. Its protein is CASSPPSRATEAFF.

The rearrangement links TRBV20-1 to TRBJ2-7, with 7 bases lining up with TRBD1. This CDR3 contains 11 residues. Germline-derived CDR1 and CDR2 are DFQATT and SNEGSKA (reference sequence). V was clipped by 7 bases and J by 5 bases; unmatched bases: 5. CDR3 in amino acids: CSVDGQDEQYF. CDR3 DNA: TGCAGTGTGGATGGACAGGACGAGCAGTACTTC.

This rearrangement joins TRBV29-1 to TRBJ2-7; 10 bases are shared with TRBD1. The CDR3 sequence is 20 residues long. The junction had 25 bases not matched to a gene; V was cut back by 6 bases and J by 2 bases. CDR1 is SQVTM and CDR2 is ANQGSEA in the germline V gene. The CDR3 sequence: CSVNPFPGQGPGYGTYEQYF. CDR3 bases: TGCAGCGTAAACCCTTTCCCGGGACAGGGGCCGGGTTATGGGACCTACGAGCAGTACTTC.

The rearrangement joins TRBV25-1 to TRBJ2-5; the D gene is possibly TRBD1 (5 bases). From germline, CDR1 is MGHDK and CDR2 SYGVNS. The CDR3 has 16 residues. V was clipped by 4 bases and J by 2 bases, with 17 bases between them. Here the CDR3 reads CASSGVAGRTQETQYF. CDR3 coding DNA: TGTGCCAGCAGTGGGGTAGCCGGGCGGACACAAGAGACCCAGTACTTC. Full variable domain (rest looked up from reference TRBV25-1 and TRBJ2-5): EADIYQTPRYLVIGTGKKITLECSQTMGHDKMYWYQQDPGMELHLIHYSYGVNSTEKGDLSSESTVSRIRTEHFPLTLESARPSHTSQYLCASSGVAGRTQETQYFGPGTRLLVL.

The chain recombines TRBV4-1 with TRBJ1-3, with D possibly matching TRBD1 (6 bases). CDR1 is MGHRA and CDR2 is YSYEKL in the germline V gene. V lost 1 base and J 6 bases, leaving 16 bases between the germline ends. The length of the CDR3 is 16 residues. Here the CDR3 DNA reads TGCGCCAGCAGCCAAGGTCGGGGGGCGCGGGAAAACACCATATATTTT. Protein product: CASSQGRGARENTIYF.

The V call is TRBV10-1, the J call TRBJ2-1, with 10 nucleotides matching TRBD2. Germline CDR1 WNHNN, CDR2 SYGVQD (reference sequence). This CDR3 contains 14 residues. The V gene end was trimmed by 4 bases and the J gene end by 4 bases; junction bases not matched to a gene: 1. This CDR3 is CASSASGGYNEQFF. The CDR3 region has the DNA TGCGCCAGCAGTGCTAGCGGGGGTTACAATGAGCAGTTCTTC.

V usage is TRBV2 and J usage is TRBJ2-3, with D hard to call. The CDR3 consists of 14 residues. Trimming stripped 2 bases from V and 1 base from J, with 7 bases between. Germline CDR1 SNHLY, CDR2 FYNNEI. CDR3 DNA sequence: TGTGCCAGCAGTGAACTCTTAGGCACAGATACGCAGTATTTT. It encodes CASSELLGTDTQYF.